Listed here are 14 T cell receptor beta chains from one sample, sequenced in a study of T-cell reconstitution after alpha-beta-depleted transplantation in children. A library of TCRbeta sequences, prepared with unique molecular identifiers, was generated. TCRdb reprocessed the PCR reads via MiXCR and lists one record per CDR3 protein. The sample has 490,000 or so distinct CDR3 sequences, over 9.5% seen once; the top ten hold 2% to 2.5%. Material: PBMCs, obtained before TCRalphabeta/CD19-depleted stem cell transplant. These receptors were collected from a child aged 2 to 10 with inherited bone marrow failure, due to receive a stem cell transplant.

This clonotype came up many times. The rearrangement joins TRBV24-1 to TRBJ2-1; D may be TRBD1 (5 bases). This CDR3 is built from 13 residues. The ends were cut back, 7 bases at V and 1 base at J, with 7 bases in the middle. In germline, CDR1 is KGHDR, CDR2 SFDVKD. The CDR3 loop reads CATRDTSYNEQFF. CDR3 sequence (DNA): TGTGCCACCAGGGACACTTCCTACAATGAGCAGTTCTTC.

In this sample, this clonotype turned up many times. The chain is built from TRBV29-1 and TRBJ2-5; D uncertain. Germline-derived CDR1 and CDR2 are SQVTM and ANQGSEA. Trimming pared 4 bases from V and 4 bases from J, leaving 7 bases between. The CDR3 extends over 11 amino acids. The CDR3 protein is CSVVRVETQYF. CDR3 nucleotide sequence: TGCAGCGTTGTTAGGGTAGAGACCCAGTACTTC.

This clonotype has at least ten counts. The chain combines TRBV10-3 with TRBJ2-5; 7 positions match TRBD1. Germline V gene lookup returns CDR1 ENHRY and CDR2 SYGVKD. The CDR3 sequence is 15 residues long. The junction had 8 bases not matched to a gene; V was cut back by 2 bases and J by 5 bases. Written as DNA, the CDR3 is TGTGCCATCAGTGAGCCCGACAGGGCTAGCGAGACCCAGTACTTC. It encodes CAISEPDRASETQYF.

This clonotype was found many times. The chain recombines TRBV18 with TRBJ2-1; 7 nucleotides agree with TRBD2. With V trimmed by 3 bases and J by 9 bases, 11 bases remained unmatched. Per germline, CDR1 KGHSH and CDR2 LQKENI. This CDR3 has 15 amino acids. The CDR3 loop is CASSPSGAGSGEQFF. CDR3 DNA: TGTGCCAGCTCACCTTCGGGAGCGGGATCGGGTGAGCAGTTCTTC.

This clonotype came up many times. This chain joins TRBV6-2 or TRBV6-3 and TRBJ2-3, with D possibly being TRBD2 (5 bases). The CDR3 is 13 residues long. V gave up 0 bases and J gave up 6 bases, with 7 bases separating them. Per the germline V gene, CDR1 is MNHEY and CDR2 is SVGEGT. The CDR3 DNA reads as TGTGCCAGCAGTTACTCCGGACTGGATACGCAGTATTTT. This translates into CASSYSGLDTQYF.

This clonotype was detected many times. The chain couples TRBV20-1 to TRBJ2-1, with D possibly being TRBD2 (6 bases). CDR1 DFQATT and CDR2 SNEGSKA come from the germline V gene (reference sequence). Trimming shortened V by 6 bases and J by 0 bases, and 21 bases separated the two germline ends. The CDR3 sequence is 17 residues long. For the CDR3, the DNA is TGCAGTGCGGAATGGGACTCCTTCCGAAGCTCCTACAATGAGCAGTTCTTC. Translation gives CSAEWDSFRSSYNEQFF.

This chain connects TRBV7-9 to TRBJ2-1, with 8 bases identical to TRBD1. There are 15 residues in the CDR3. Germline values: CDR1 SEHNR, CDR2 FQNEAQ (reference sequence). V trimming: 1 base; J trimming: 5 bases; junction bases outside the gene matches: 4. Here the CDR3 reads CASSLGQGADNEQFF. CDR3 nucleotides: TGTGCCAGCAGCTTAGGTCAGGGGGCGGACAATGAGCAGTTCTTC.

This clonotype appeared a few times. The genes are TRBV4-1 and TRBJ1-2; 9 nucleotides agree with TRBD1. Germline V lookup: CDR1 MGHRA, CDR2 YSYEKL. The trim removed 1 base at V and 6 bases at J, leaving 3 bases unmatched. The length of the CDR3 is 14 residues. The CDR3 spells CASSQGTGGDGYTF. The CDR3 region has the DNA TGCGCCAGCAGCCAAGGAACAGGGGGCGATGGCTACACCTTC.

This clonotype was counted ten times or more. The gene calls are TRBV9 and TRBJ2-7, with 7 bases lining up with TRBD1. Per the germline V gene, CDR1 is SGDLS and CDR2 is YYNGEE. CDR3 length: 15 amino acids. After removal of 3 bases from V and 4 bases from J, the junction contained 10 bases not matched to a gene. The CDR3 protein is CASSASTGVGYEQYF. The CDR3 coding sequence is TGTGCCAGCAGCGCGTCAACAGGGGTCGGGTACGAGCAGTACTTC.

The gene calls are TRBV12-3 or TRBV12-4 and TRBJ2-1, with D unresolved. Trimming took off 5 bases at V and 5 bases at J, with 13 bases between the two ends. The CDR3 totals 14 residues. This CDR3 reads CASSGVRVNNEQFF. CDR3 DNA sequence: TGTGCCAGCAGTGGGGTCCGCGTGAACAATGAGCAGTTCTTC.

This clonotype turned up a few times. The J gene is TRBJ2-7, the V gene TRBV3-1, with D perhaps matching TRBD1 (6 bases). Germline-derived CDR1 and CDR2 are LGHDT and YNNKEL (reference sequence). The CDR3 contains 12 residues. Trimming left V 8 bases short and J 2 bases short, with 10 bases between. CDR3 loop: CASGDRPYEQYF. The CDR3 nucleotides are TGTGCCAGCGGTGACAGGCCCTACGAGCAGTACTTC.

A few counts support this clonotype. The chain joins TRBV7-2 to TRBJ2-5, with 7 bases identical to TRBD2. From germline, CDR1 is SGHTA and CDR2 FQGNSA. The V segment lost 4 bases and the J segment 8 bases; nucleotides outside the gene matches: 7. The CDR3 is made up of 13 amino acids. The CDR3 DNA sequence: TGTGCCAGCAGCTGGACTAGATTCACCACCCAGTACTTC. This codes for CASSWTRFTTQYF.

The chain employs TRBV5-1 and TRBJ2-3; D is undetermined. The V end lost 0 bases, the J end lost 0 bases, and 11 bases lay between the germline ends. Germline CDR1 SGHRS, CDR2 YFSETQ. The CDR3 length is 16 residues. The CDR3, as DNA: TGCGCCAGCAGCTTGGGGACCGCAAACAGCACAGATACGCAGTATTTT. Its translation is CASSLGTANSTDTQYF.

This clonotype was observed many times. The CDR3 end shows no conserved phenylalanine or tryptophan, and so a read error is likely. The DNA is left out, because the CDR3 cannot be placed on it with certainty; the CDR3 is given as TCRdb lists it. This chain links TRBV7-9 with TRBJ2-7; TRBD1 is taken as the D call from the table, unchecked against the DNA. Germline V CDR1 and CDR2: SEHNR, FQNEAQ (reference sequence). The CDR3 length equals 12 residues, ends included. This chain's CDR3 is CASSLMSGHPLL.